Here is one TCR beta chain with its context. Its cognate antigen is unknown. The CDR3 is 16 amino acids. Collection of blood occurred at baseline, at cycle 4 day 1, and at cycle 7 day 1. Repertoires were generated with immunoSEQ multiplex PCR, while TCRdb's copy carries only in-frame clones and drops some. The sample holds fewer than 70,000 clones; approximately 89% are singletons and the top ten take 1.1%. The sample belongs to a study of OX40 agonist ivuxolimab in advanced cancers. Study in general: Head and neck, renal cell, melanoma or hepatocellular carcinoma were the cancers that dose-escalation patients had.

Study results and caveats: Averaging showed that CD8+ T cells had more expanded clones than CD4+ did.

V and J are TRBV1 and TRBJ2-1; the table gives TRBD2 as D, unverified against the DNA. TRBV1 is annotated as a pseudogene. This specimen was CD4+ or CD8+ T cells sorted from blood, taken in a trial of the OX40 agonist ivuxolimab. This clonotype originated in an adult with an advanced solid tumor such as melanoma, head and neck, liver or kidney cancer. CDR3 loop: CTSSPTSGSSYNEQFF. CDR3 sequence (DNA): TGCACCAGCAGCCCGACTAGCGGGAGCTCCTACAATGAGCAGTTCTTC.